One and the same sample provided the 30 T cell receptor beta chains below, sequenced in a study of blood T cell repertoires in COVID-19. Using immunoSEQ multiplex PCR, the repertoire was profiled, and TCRdb retains in-frame clones only, with some absent. The repertoire holds over 350,000 clones, with 86% as singletons. Specimen: peripheral blood. The receptors stem from a woman younger than 45 with active or convalescent COVID-19.

This clone was detected a few times. This sample includes further DNA sequences coding for the same CDR3. The chain couples TRBV6-4 to TRBJ2-2; D remains ambiguous. Trimming stripped 5 bases from V and 1 base from J, with 8 bases between. Germline V lookup: CDR1 MRHNA, CDR2 SNTAGT. The CDR3 is 14 amino acids. CDR3 DNA sequence: TGTGCCAGCAGTCGACAAGGGAACACCGGGGAGCTGTTTTTT. Translating gives CASSRQGNTGELFF.

The V call is TRBV7-9, the J call TRBJ2-5, with TRBD1 matching 8 bases. The germline CDR1 and CDR2 sequences are SEHNR and FQNEAQ (reference sequence). This CDR3 spans 17 amino acids. Germline trimming cut 4 bases from V and 5 bases from J; bases unmatched to any gene: 15. The CDR3 region has the DNA TGTGCCAGCAGCTACCCCCCCGGGACAGGTTATTCGGAGACCCAGTACTTC. This sequence encodes CASSYPPGTGYSETQYF.

The chain recombines TRBV6-5 with TRBJ2-5, with TRBD2 matching over 8 bases. The V gene end was trimmed by 6 bases and the J gene end by 3 bases; junction bases not matched to a gene: 3. This CDR3 has 13 residues. Germline-derived CDR1 and CDR2 are MNHEY and SVGAGI. In DNA form, the CDR3 reads TGTGCCAGCAGATCCGGGGGGGAAGAGACCCAGTACTTC. Protein: CASRSGGEETQYF.

The chain employs TRBV11-2 and TRBJ1-2, with TRBD1 matching 7 bases. This CDR3 comprises 15 residues. V lost 0 bases and J lost 7; bases outside the gene matches: 8. In germline, CDR1 is SGHAT, CDR2 FQNNGV. The chain's CDR3 is CASSLEGRGMAGYTF. The DNA of the CDR3 is TGTGCCAGCAGCTTAGAGGGCAGGGGGATGGCTGGCTACACCTTC.

The gene calls are TRBV3-1 (or the pseudogene TRBV3-2) and TRBJ1-2; 7 bases fit TRBD1. Germline V gene sequence: CDR1 LGHDT, CDR2 YNNKEL (reference sequence). J was trimmed by 0 bases and V by 3 bases; bases with no gene match: 4. The CDR3 runs to 15 residues. CDR3 protein: CASSHRQGTNYGYTF. CDR3 coding DNA: TGTGCCAGCAGCCACCGACAGGGAACTAACTATGGCTACACCTTC.

The rearrangement joins TRBV11-3 to TRBJ2-1; the match to TRBD2 covers 9 bases. V lost 1 base to trimming and J lost 0 bases; unmatched junction nucleotides: 4. The CDR3 contains 17 residues. Germline CDR1 SGHNT, CDR2 YENEEA. The CDR3 DNA reads TGTGCCAGCAGCTTAGGTAGCGGGGGCCACTCCTACAATGAGCAGTTCTTC. Protein: CASSLGSGGHSYNEQFF.

The chain carries TRBV6-2 or TRBV6-3 and TRBJ2-7, with D possibly matching TRBD2 (6 bases). The CDR3 contains 15 residues. The V gene lost 2 bases and the J gene lost 0 bases, with 11 bases spanning the gap. Germline-derived CDR1 and CDR2 are MNHEY and SVGEGT. The DNA for the CDR3 is TGTGCCAGCAGTTACGGGCAGGGACTCTCCTACGAGCAGTACTTC. The encoded protein is CASSYGQGLSYEQYF.

This clone was counted only a few times. The chain joins TRBV18 to TRBJ1-4; the D is unclear. V lost 2 bases to trimming and J lost 5 bases, with 9 bases between them. In germline, CDR1 is KGHSH, CDR2 LQKENI. There are 14 residues in the CDR3. CDR3 protein: CASSPNFINEKLFF. CDR3 nucleotides: TGTGCCAGCTCACCAAACTTTATCAATGAAAAACTGTTTTTT.

The DNA for the CDR3 is TGTGCCACCAGCCTGACAGTCAGTAATTCACCCCTCCACTTT. Translation gives CATSLTVSNSPLHF. The gene calls are TRBV15 and TRBJ1-6; possibly TRBD1 for D (5 bases). The CDR3 is 14 amino acids. The V and J ends lost 5 bases and 6 bases respectively, with 11 bases between them. Germline lookup yields CDR1 LNHNV and CDR2 YYDKDF (reference sequence). Drawing the rest from reference TRBV15 and TRBJ1-6, the complete variable domain is DAMVIQNPRYQVTQFGKPVTLSCSQTLNHNVMYWYQQKSSQAPKLLFHYYDKDFNNEADTPDNFQSRRPNTSFCFLDIRSPGLGDTAMYLCATSLTVSNSPLHFGNGTRLTVT.

The chain uses TRBV5-1 and TRBJ2-1; TRBD1 aligns across 7 bases. Germline lookup yields CDR1 SGHRS and CDR2 YFSETQ. Trimming took 3 bases from V and 2 from J; bases not matched to a gene: 5. The CDR3 is 15 amino acids. The CDR3 reads CASSSTGAPYNEQFF. CDR3 sequence (DNA): TGCGCCAGCAGCTCTACAGGGGCCCCCTACAATGAGCAGTTCTTC.

V is TRBV3-1 (or the pseudogene TRBV3-2) and J is TRBJ2-3, with D tentatively TRBD2 (5 bases). V lost 2 bases and J lost 5, with 8 bases in between. The CDR3 has 13 residues. Germline CDR1 LGHDT, CDR2 YNNKEL (reference sequence). CDR3 residues: CASSQFREDTQYF. For the CDR3, the DNA is TGTGCCAGCAGCCAATTCCGGGAAGATACGCAGTATTTT.

This clone was seen only a few times. CDR3 sequence (DNA): TGCAGTGCTTTACACAGGGATACGCAGTATTTT. It specifies CSALHRDTQYF. This chain joins TRBV20-1 and TRBJ2-3; D may be TRBD1 (5 bases). The V end was cut by 5 bases, the J end by 6 bases, with 9 bases between. Germline lookup yields CDR1 DFQATT and CDR2 SNEGSKA (reference sequence). The CDR3 consists of 11 residues.

The J gene is TRBJ1-1, the V gene TRBV10-1; possibly TRBD1 for D (6 bases). Trimming stripped 2 bases from V and 4 bases from J, with 8 bases between. Germline CDR1 is WNHNN and CDR2 is SYGVQD (reference sequence). This CDR3 comprises 13 residues. Written as DNA, the CDR3 is TGCGCCAGCAGTGAGACAGGGACCACTGAAGCTTTCTTT. Translated, it gives CASSETGTTEAFF.

This clone was counted between two and nine times. The CDR3 is CASAGTPDFQFF. The CDR3 DNA is TGTGCCAGCGCGGGGACCCCGGATTTCCAGTTCTTC. The rearrangement links TRBV6-5 to TRBJ2-1; TRBD2 might be the D (6 bases). This CDR3 spans 12 amino acids. V dropped 8 bases and J dropped 13 bases, with 18 bases sitting between them. CDR1 is MNHEY and CDR2 is SVGAGI in the germline V gene.

The rearrangement links TRBV5-6 to TRBJ2-5, with 10 bases identical to TRBD2. Germline V CDR1 and CDR2: SGHDT, YYEEEE. This CDR3 spans 16 amino acids. The trim removed 2 bases at V and 9 bases at J, leaving 13 bases unmatched. The chain's CDR3 is CASSFSVGLAVGAQYF. CDR3 DNA sequence: TGTGCCAGCAGCTTTTCCGTTGGACTAGCGGTTGGGGCCCAGTACTTC.

The chain combines TRBV5-1 with TRBJ1-2; D call uncertain. The CDR3 runs to 13 residues. Trimming cost V 3 bases and J 4 bases, with 10 bases left between them. The V gene's germline CDR1 is SGHRS and CDR2 YFSETQ. The CDR3 DNA follows: TGCGCCAGCAGCTCCCCGGGGAGCTATGGCTACACCTTC. Translation gives CASSSPGSYGYTF.

This rearrangement joins TRBV6-5 to TRBJ1-5, with D perhaps TRBD1 (6 bases). With 8 bases removed from V and 7 bases from J, the gap between germline ends came to 15 bases. The CDR3 extends over 13 amino acids. Germline V lookup: CDR1 MNHEY, CDR2 SVGAGI. The CDR3 DNA follows: TGTGCCAGCTCGGAACAGGGCACGCAGCCCCAGCATTTT. Translating it yields CASSEQGTQPQHF.

The chain couples TRBV6-5 to TRBJ1-3; no clear D gene. The ends were cut back, 6 bases at V and 2 bases at J, with 11 bases in the middle. The CDR3 consists of 14 residues. Germline V lookup: CDR1 MNHEY, CDR2 SVGAGI. The CDR3 region is CASRSLSPGNTIYF. The CDR3 DNA reads TGTGCCAGCAGGTCCCTGTCTCCTGGAAACACCATATATTTT.

This clone was seen only a few times. Distinct nucleotide sequences in the sample also encode this CDR3. The chain joins TRBV18 to TRBJ1-4; D is unclear. V gave up 6 bases and J gave up 3 bases, with 5 bases separating them. From germline, CDR1 is KGHSH and CDR2 LQKENI. This CDR3 is built from 12 residues. Written as DNA, the CDR3 is TGTGCCAGCTCCCCCTCTAATGAAAAACTGTTTTTT. This sequence encodes CASSPSNEKLFF.

V and J are TRBV4-1 and TRBJ1-2; D is ambiguous. The CDR3 consists of 11 residues. CDR1 MGHRA and CDR2 YSYEKL come from the germline V gene. V was clipped by 3 bases and J by 10 bases, with 9 bases between them. In DNA form, the CDR3 reads TGCGCCAGCAGCCAGGAGACTTACTACACCTTC. This translates into CASSQETYYTF.

The chain links TRBV13 to TRBJ1-1; TRBD1 might be the D (5 bases). The CDR3 loop spans 15 amino acids. Trimming took 2 bases from V and 3 from J, leaving 13 bases between them. Germline V gene data show CDR1 as PRHDT and CDR2 as FYEKMQ (reference sequence). DNA of the CDR3: TGTGCCAGCAGCTTAAGGACGACAGAATACACTGAAGCTTTCTTT. It specifies CASSLRTTEYTEAFF.

The chain is built from TRBV27 and TRBJ2-1; TRBD2 matches 13 bases. This CDR3 has 15 amino acids. The V gene end was trimmed by 6 bases and the J gene end by 12 bases; junction bases not matched to a gene: 11. Germline CDR1 reads MNHEY; CDR2 reads SMNVEV (reference sequence). The CDR3 protein is CASRRTGTSGNPQFF. As DNA, the CDR3 is TGTGCCAGCAGAAGAACCGGGACTAGCGGGAACCCGCAGTTCTTC.

The genes are TRBV10-3 and TRBJ2-3; TRBD2 aligns across 9 bases. The J segment lost 5 bases and the V segment lost 10 bases, leaving 16 bases of the junction unmatched. CDR1 is ENHRY, CDR2 SYGVKD, per germline. The CDR3 extends over 16 amino acids. The CDR3 sequence is CATAEPLSGGGDTQYF. The CDR3 DNA follows: TGTGCCACCGCCGAACCCCTTAGCGGGGGAGGAGATACGCAGTATTTT.

This sequence joins TRBV5-1 and TRBJ2-6, with D possibly TRBD1 on 6 matching bases. The CDR3 length is 16 residues. Germline V gives CDR1 SGHRS, CDR2 YFSETQ. V dropped 3 bases and J dropped 0 bases, with 10 bases sitting between them. CDR3 in amino acids: CASSSQGNSGANVLTF. Written as DNA, the CDR3 is TGCGCCAGCAGCTCGCAGGGGAACTCTGGGGCCAACGTCCTGACTTTC.

There are a few counts of this clone. The chain couples TRBV6-2 or TRBV6-3 to TRBJ2-7; D call uncertain. Per germline, CDR1 MNHEY and CDR2 SVGEGT. The CDR3 loop spans 13 amino acids. V was clipped by 3 bases and J by 9 bases, with 15 bases between them. CDR3 loop: CASSYSGLDGQYF. DNA of the CDR3: TGTGCCAGCAGTTATTCGGGTTTAGACGGGCAGTACTTC.

The chain joins TRBV2 to TRBJ2-7; D remains ambiguous. The V gene lost 4 bases and the J gene lost 5 bases, with 18 bases spanning the gap. Germline assignment: CDR1 SNHLY and CDR2 FYNNEI. This CDR3 comprises 15 residues. The CDR3 DNA reads as TGTGCCAGCAGTGGTGGCCCTTTGCTAGGAGACGAGCAGTACTTC. Translation: CASSGGPLLGDEQYF.

The genes are TRBV10-1 and TRBJ2-1, with TRBD2 matching over 7 bases. Trimming took 6 bases from V and 9 from J; bases not matched to a gene: 5. CDR3 length: 12 residues. Germline values: CDR1 WNHNN, CDR2 SYGVQD (reference sequence). Written as DNA, the CDR3 is TGCGCCAGCAGCGGTGGCGGGAGTGAGCAGTTCTTC. It codes for CASSGGGSEQFF.

The gene calls are TRBV5-6 and TRBJ1-2; 7 bases align to TRBD1. V gave up 4 bases and J gave up 0 bases; unmatched junction bases: 6. The CDR3 has 15 residues. CDR1 and CDR2 (germline): SGHDT, YYEEEE. In nucleotides, the CDR3 is TGTGCCAGCAGCCCCCCGGGACAGTCTAACTATGGCTACACCTTC. The encoded protein is CASSPPGQSNYGYTF.

In this sample, this clone turned up a few times. Other DNA sequences from this sample encode an identical CDR3 as well. The J gene is TRBJ1-1, the V gene TRBV27; no clear D. V lost 4 bases to trimming and J lost 0 bases, with 3 bases between them. CDR3 length: 12 amino acids. Looked up from germline, CDR1 is MNHEY and CDR2 is SMNVEV (reference sequence). The CDR3 protein is CASSSVNTEAFF. In nucleotides, the CDR3 is TGTGCCAGCAGTTCAGTGAACACTGAAGCTTTCTTT.

This sequence joins TRBV19 and TRBJ1-2; 11 nucleotides line up with TRBD1. Germline loops: CDR1 LNHDA, CDR2 SQIVND (reference sequence). The ends lost 3 bases at V and 5 bases at J; junction bases unmatched: 5. The CDR3 is 15 amino acids. CDR3 in DNA: TGTGCCAGTAGTATTAGGACAGGGGGCGATTATGGCTACACCTTC. Its translation: CASSIRTGGDYGYTF.